This TCR beta chain was documented in a study of response to subunit inactivated influenza vaccine. TCRdb itself ran the RT-PCR reads through MiXCR, one entry per CDR3 protein. The sample has fewer than 750,000 distinct CDR3 sequences, approximately 15% seen once. Study-level results: T cells newly recruited by each seasonal influenza vaccination are few, the authors suggested.

Worth noting for this clonotype: Its cognate antigen is unknown.

The TCR sequence derives from a man aged 45-60 years who received an inactivated influenza vaccine. Sequenced here: PBMCs from blood, sampled about 12 days after vaccination.

The CDR3: CAIRKLAGGPGEQFF. The CDR3 DNA reads as TGTGCCATCAGAAAACTAGCGGGAGGGCCAGGTGAGCAGTTCTTC. J is TRBJ2-1 and V is TRBV10-3; 13 bases match TRBD2. The V gene's germline CDR1 is ENHRY and CDR2 SYGVKD. The CDR3 totals 15 residues. J was trimmed by 9 bases and V by 6 bases; bases with no gene match: 8.